This T cell receptor (beta chain) was sequenced in a study of T-cell memory formation after mild COVID-19. This CDR3 region has 9 residues. Germline CDR1 SGHNT, CDR2 YYREEE (reference sequence). V shed 7 bases and J shed 13 bases, with 9 bases lying between them. Broader study findings: Several responding clones turned up in pre-infection memory, indicating that cross-reactive memory may have taken part.

Notes on this clonotype: Its target is unknown.

TCR alpha and TCR beta cDNA libraries carrying sample barcodes and UMIs were produced by 5'RACE using constant-segment primers. TCRdb re-derived calls from the 5' RACE reads in MiXCR, one entry per CDR3 protein. The sample records a few hundred thousand distinct CDR3 sequences, 28% being singletons. The V and J genes are TRBV5-4 and TRBJ2-1; D unresolved. This receptor was obtained from an adult woman who had mild COVID-19 (a few samples of this study predate the infection). Cell type and time point are not known. The sequenced material came from PBMCs or a T cell subset sorted from them (not recorded which). CDR3 residues: CASLAPQFF. The DNA for the CDR3 is TGTGCCAGCCTTGCTCCTCAGTTCTTC.